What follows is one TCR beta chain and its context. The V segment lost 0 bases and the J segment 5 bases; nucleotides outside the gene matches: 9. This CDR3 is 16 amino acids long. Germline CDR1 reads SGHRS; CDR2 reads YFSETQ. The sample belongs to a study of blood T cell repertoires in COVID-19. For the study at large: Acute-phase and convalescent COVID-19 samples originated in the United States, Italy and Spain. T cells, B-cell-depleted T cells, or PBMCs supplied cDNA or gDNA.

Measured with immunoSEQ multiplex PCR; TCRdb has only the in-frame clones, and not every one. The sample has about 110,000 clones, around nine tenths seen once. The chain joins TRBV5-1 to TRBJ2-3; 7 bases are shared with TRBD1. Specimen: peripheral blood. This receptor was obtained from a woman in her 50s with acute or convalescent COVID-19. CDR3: CASSLGRGGAGDTQYF. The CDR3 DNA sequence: TGCGCCAGCAGCTTGGGCCGAGGGGGCGCGGGAGATACGCAGTATTTT.